Below, 26 T cell receptor beta chains from the same sample are listed, as sequenced in a study of blood T cells in healthy people across ages. Combining a sample-barcoded 5' primer with a J-beta primer mix, a second PCR ran for about 7 to 12 cycles. TCRdb processed the 5' RACE reads anew with MiXCR; each CDR3 protein has one entry. In the table there are roughly 700,000 distinct CDR3 sequences, 45% to 50% of which are singletons. Input material: blood. The receptors derive from a woman aged 60-75 years in good health.

For this clonotype: A much more abundant neighbour one base away suggests this may be a read error. The V gene is TRBV29-1, the J gene TRBJ2-7, with D unresolved. V dropped 7 bases and J dropped 3 bases, with 10 bases sitting between them. CDR1 is SQVTM, CDR2 ANQGSEA, per germline. This CDR3 contains 11 residues. The CDR3, as DNA: TGCAGCGGTCTGGTTCACTACGAGCAGTACTTC. It encodes CSGLVHYEQYF.

This clonotype was seen a few times. V usage is TRBV5-4 and J usage is TRBJ2-3, with D possibly TRBD1 on 6 matching bases. V lost 3 bases and J 4 bases, leaving 15 bases between the germline ends. Germline loops: CDR1 SGHNT, CDR2 YYREEE (reference sequence). This CDR3 has 15 residues. The CDR3 region is CASSSYRELPDTQYF. The CDR3 DNA reads TGTGCCAGCAGCTCATACAGGGAGCTTCCAGATACGCAGTATTTT.

This clonotype was detected many times. This chain connects TRBV7-2 to TRBJ2-1; D may correspond to TRBD1 or TRBD2 (5 bases each). Trimming stripped 5 bases from V and 3 bases from J, with 17 bases between. There are 16 residues in the CDR3. Germline values: CDR1 SGHTA, CDR2 FQGNSA. In DNA, the CDR3 is TGTGCCAGCAGCATACTTTCCGGGACGGACTACAATGAGCAGTTCTTC. It encodes CASSILSGTDYNEQFF.

Comment on this clonotype: A clone one base away is much larger, so this may be a read error. The gene calls are TRBV4-3 and TRBJ2-1, with 9 bases lining up with TRBD2. CDR3 length equals 18 residues. CDR1 and CDR2 (germline): LGHNA, YSLEER. V was pared by 0 bases and J by 8 bases, with 14 bases of the junction left unmatched. CDR3 sequence (DNA): TGCGCCAGCAGCCAAGATTTTGTCGGACTAGCGAGCGGGGATGAGCAGTTCTTC. It translates to CASSQDFVGLASGDEQFF.

Notes on this clonotype: One end of the junction does not line up with germline, which may come from a read error. The V gene is TRBV7-9, the J gene TRBJ2-5, with no clear D. Per germline, CDR1 SEHNR and CDR2 FQNEAQ (reference sequence). This CDR3 spans 14 amino acids. CDR3 in DNA: TGTGCTAGCAGCCCCCGGGTGGGGCAAGAGACCCAGTACTTC. Its translation: CASSPRVGQETQYF. Filled out from reference TRBV7-9 and TRBJ2-5, the complete variable domain reads DTGVSQNPRHKITKRGQNVTFRCDPISEHNRLYWYRQTLGQGPEFLTYFQNEAQLEKSRLLSDRFSAERPKGSFSTLEIQRTEQGDSAMYLCASSPRVGQETQYFGPGTRLLVL.

The V gene is TRBV2, the J gene TRBJ2-2; TRBD1 matches 8 bases. The CDR3 length is 15 residues. Germline CDR1 and CDR2: SNHLY and FYNNEI. V dropped 8 bases and J dropped 0; count of bases not matched to a gene: 5. The CDR3 nucleotides read TGTGCCAGCTCGTCGGACAGGGCGAACACCGGGGAGCTGTTTTTT. The encoded protein is CASSSDRANTGELFF.

The chain uses TRBV29-1 and TRBJ1-2; 7 bases line up with TRBD1. This CDR3 contains 13 residues. CDR1 and CDR2 (germline): SQVTM, ANQGSEA. With V trimmed by 5 bases and J by 4 bases, 7 bases remained unmatched. In DNA form, the CDR3 reads TGCAGCGTTTACCGGGACAGTATCTATGGCTACACCTTC. Translation: CSVYRDSIYGYTF. Using reference TRBV29-1 and TRBJ1-2 for the parts outside the CDR3, the full variable domain is SAVISQKPSRDICQRGTSLTIQCQVDSQVTMMFWYRQQPGQSLTLIATANQGSEATYESGFVIDKFPISRPNLTFSTLTVSNMSPEDSSIYLCSVYRDSIYGYTFGSGTRLTVV.

This clonotype was picked up a small number of times. The chain joins TRBV7-3 to TRBJ2-6; D might be TRBD1 (7 bases). This CDR3 has 17 residues. CDR1 is SGHTA, CDR2 FQGTGA, per germline. V lost 1 base and J lost 2, with 12 bases in between. For the CDR3, the DNA is TGTGCCAGCAGCTTAAATGGCAGGGGGGCTGGGGCCAACGTCCTGACTTTC. It codes for CASSLNGRGAGANVLTF.

Many counts were recorded for this clonotype. This chain uses TRBV27 with TRBJ1-1; a possible D gene is TRBD1 (6 bases). Trimming left V 2 bases short and J 2 bases short, with 9 bases between. There are 14 residues in the CDR3. Germline V CDR1 and CDR2: MNHEY, SMNVEV (reference sequence). CDR3 in DNA: TGTGCCAGCAGTTTACGCGGGGGCAACACTGAAGCTTTCTTT. This sequence encodes CASSLRGGNTEAFF.

The chain uses TRBV6-2 or TRBV6-3 and TRBJ2-5; a possible D gene is TRBD1 (7 bases). The CDR3 is 15 amino acids. The germline gives CDR1 MNHEY, CDR2 SVGEGT. Trimming took 8 bases from V and 2 from J, leaving 18 bases between them. CDR3 bases: TGTGCCAGCGGGACTTTGGGACAGACTCAAGAGACCCAGTACTTC. Protein sequence: CASGTLGQTQETQYF.

This clonotype was found many times. The chain employs TRBV19 and TRBJ2-3, with 10 positions matching TRBD1. CDR3 length equals 14 residues. J was trimmed by 3 bases and V by 8 bases; bases with no gene match: 5. Per germline, CDR1 LNHDA and CDR2 SQIVND (reference sequence). In DNA, the CDR3 is TGTGCCAGTTGGACGGGACAGGGGACAGATACGCAGTATTTT. This encodes CASWTGQGTDTQYF.

This chain's CDR3 is CASSEGLGTSGVYNEQFF. CDR3 in DNA: TGTGCCAGCAGCGAGGGACTAGGGACTAGCGGGGTTTACAATGAGCAGTTCTTC. The gene calls are TRBV9 and TRBJ2-1, with 13 bases identical to TRBD2. CDR1 is SGDLS and CDR2 is YYNGEE in the germline V gene. The CDR3 consists of 18 residues. Germline trimming cut 3 bases from V and 4 bases from J; bases unmatched to any gene: 10.

The chain employs TRBV20-1 and TRBJ2-3; perhaps TRBD2 as D (5 bases). Germline CDR1 DFQATT, CDR2 SNEGSKA (reference sequence). This CDR3 spans 14 amino acids. Trimming removed 3 bases at V and 2 bases at J, with 12 bases between. CDR3 protein: CSASVLANTDTQYF. The CDR3 DNA reads as TGCAGTGCTAGTGTGTTAGCGAACACAGATACGCAGTATTTT.

This chain's CDR3 is CSAREITSGRVGEQFF. The DNA of the CDR3 is TGCAGTGCTAGAGAAATAACTAGCGGGAGGGTCGGTGAGCAGTTCTTC. This chain links TRBV20-1 with TRBJ2-1, with 13 bases fitting TRBD2. Trimming at V came to 0 bases and at J to 9 bases, leaving 8 bases not matched to a gene. Germline V gene lookup returns CDR1 DFQATT and CDR2 SNEGSKA (reference sequence). The CDR3 loop spans 16 amino acids.

This clonotype was seen more than once but under ten times. The chain employs TRBV7-2 and TRBJ2-5, with 10 bases aligning to TRBD2. Looked up from germline, CDR1 is SGHTA and CDR2 is FQGNSA. V was pared by 5 bases and J by 4 bases, with 16 bases of the junction left unmatched. This CDR3 is 18 amino acids long. This chain's CDR3 is CASSPELAGWTVGETQYF. CDR3 nucleotides: TGTGCCAGCAGCCCAGAACTAGCGGGATGGACTGTGGGAGAGACCCAGTACTTC.

V usage is TRBV27 and J usage is TRBJ2-7; possibly TRBD2 for D (5 bases). This CDR3 region has 14 residues. Trimming removed 4 bases from V and 3 bases from J, with 13 bases in between. Per the germline V gene, CDR1 is MNHEY and CDR2 is SMNVEV (reference sequence). As DNA, the CDR3 is TGTGCCAGCAGTTGGGGAGCGGCAGACTACGAGCAGTACTTC. It encodes CASSWGAADYEQYF.

The gene calls are TRBV4-2 and TRBJ1-2; D is uncertain. V lost 0 bases and J lost 4, with 12 bases in between. The CDR3 extends over 15 amino acids. Germline V gene lookup returns CDR1 LGHNA and CDR2 YNFKEQ. This CDR3 reads CASSQDTSPRYGYTF. The CDR3 DNA is TGTGCCAGCAGCCAAGATACCTCCCCACGCTATGGCTACACCTTC.

The table lists this clonotype with a count of one. This sequence joins TRBV5-6 and TRBJ1-1; 7 bases agree with TRBD1. Germline values: CDR1 SGHDT, CDR2 YYEEEE. CDR3 size: 19 residues. Losses at the gene ends were 4 bases for V and 1 base for J; bases not matched to a gene: 19. The chain's CDR3 is CASSAADRLSRKGNTEAFF. The CDR3, as DNA: TGTGCCAGCAGCGCGGCGGACAGGTTAAGTCGTAAGGGGAACACTGAAGCTTTCTTT. Full variable domain (missing parts from reference TRBV5-6 and TRBJ1-1): DAGVTQSPTHLIKTRGQQVTLRCSPKSGHDTVSWYQQALGQGPQFIFQYYEEEERQRGNFPDRFSGHQFPNYSSELNVNALLLGDSALYLCASSAADRLSRKGNTEAFFGQGTRLTVV.

CDR3 residues: CASSDLAGSFSYNEQFF. The CDR3 DNA reads as TGTGCCAGCAGTGACCTAGCGGGATCCTTCTCCTACAATGAGCAGTTCTTC. This sequence joins TRBV6-1 and TRBJ2-1, with 9 bases matching TRBD2. V trimming: 3 bases; J trimming: 0 bases; junction bases outside the gene matches: 6. This CDR3 spans 17 amino acids. Germline loops: CDR1 MNHNS, CDR2 SASEGT.

V gene TRBV29-1 combines with J gene TRBJ2-1; the match to TRBD2 covers 9 bases. V shed 4 bases and J 8 bases; nucleotides not matched to a gene: 9. The germline CDR1 and CDR2 sequences are SQVTM and ANQGSEA. There are 14 residues in the CDR3. CDR3 coding DNA: TGCAGCGTTGTTGTGGTAGCGGGAGTCTATGAGCAGTTCTTC. Its protein is CSVVVVAGVYEQFF.

V is TRBV2 and J is TRBJ1-2, with 7 bases matching TRBD1. This CDR3 has 13 residues. V gave up 8 bases and J gave up 4 bases; unmatched junction bases: 7. The germline V gene has CDR1 SNHLY and CDR2 FYNNEI. The CDR3 reads CASGQEVGYGYTF. CDR3 sequence (DNA): TGTGCCAGCGGACAGGAGGTTGGCTATGGCTACACCTTC. The whole variable domain, remainder taken from reference TRBV2 and TRBJ1-2, is EPEVTQTPSHQVTQMGQEVILRCVPISNHLYFYWYRQILGQKVEFLVSFYNNEISEKSEIFDDQFSVERPDGSNFTLKIRSTKLEDSAMYFCASGQEVGYGYTFGSGTRLTVV.

This chain links TRBV3-1 with TRBJ1-1, with D unresolved. Trimming shortened V by 3 bases and J by 2 bases, and 13 bases separated the two germline ends. This CDR3 has 15 residues. The germline V gene encodes CDR1 LGHDT and CDR2 YNNKEL (reference sequence). CDR3 protein: CASSQRALVNTEAFF. CDR3 DNA sequence: TGTGCCAGCAGCCAGAGGGCTTTGGTCAACACTGAAGCTTTCTTT.

The sample holds a few counts of this clonotype. The rearrangement joins TRBV6-1 to TRBJ2-1, with a possible D match to TRBD1 (7 bases). The closer fit of TRBJ2-7 to the DNA end suggests the J call may be wrong. Germline V lookup: CDR1 MNHNS, CDR2 SASEGT. This CDR3 spans 15 amino acids. The chain's CDR3 is CASSERPGGFLGQYF. DNA for the CDR3: TGTGCCAGCAGTGAACGTCCAGGGGGGTTTTTGGGGCAGTACTTC.

J is TRBJ1-6 and V is TRBV13, with 8 bases fitting TRBD1. The CDR3 runs 14 residues. Germline V gene lookup returns CDR1 PRHDT and CDR2 FYEKMQ (reference sequence). The junction had 4 bases not matched to a gene; V was cut back by 5 bases and J by 7 bases. Written as DNA, the CDR3 is TGTGCCAGCAGCGAACAGGGGGTGAATTCACCCCTCCACTTT. Translating it yields CASSEQGVNSPLHF. Filled out from reference TRBV13 and TRBJ1-6, the complete variable domain reads AAGVIQSPRHLIKEKRETATLKCYPIPRHDTVYWYQQGPGQDPQFLISFYEKMQSDKGSIPDRFSAQQFSDYHSELNMSSLELGDSALYFCASSEQGVNSPLHFGNGTRLTVT.

This clonotype came up a few times. The gene calls are TRBV21-1 and TRBJ1-5. TRBV21-1 is marked as a pseudogene. CDR3 size: 17 residues. The CDR3: CASSKPGRGVSNQPQHF. CDR3 coding DNA: TGTGCCAGCAGCAAACCAGGGAGGGGAGTTAGCAATCAGCCCCAGCATTTT.

The chain couples TRBV28 to TRBJ2-1; D might be TRBD1 or TRBD2, each matching 5 bases. The CDR3 sequence is 11 residues long. Germline V CDR1 and CDR2: MDHEN, SYDVKM. The ends were cut back, 6 bases at V and 15 bases at J, with 15 bases in the middle. CDR3 in amino acids: CASRSGTTRFF. CDR3 nucleotides: TGTGCCAGCAGGTCCGGGACCACACGGTTCTTC.